This entry describes one TCR beta chain. The TCR library was built from RNA with a 3' RACE protocol and unique molecular identifiers. TCRdb ran MiXCR on the 3' RACE reads and lists one entry per CDR3 protein. The sample gives about 37,000 distinct CDR3 sequences, approximately 7% of which show up once; roughly 0.87% is in the top ten. Treatment indicated: PENTA 11 planned treatment interruption arm or continuous ART arm. Sorting from thawed PBMCs isolated naive CD4+ CD45RA+ CD45RO- T cells. The sample is drawn from a study of HIV-infected children after antiretroviral therapy interruption. The CDR3 is 13 amino acids. From germline, CDR1 is LNHNV and CDR2 YYDKDF (reference sequence). The V end lost 1 base, the J end lost 8 bases, and 8 bases lay between the germline ends.

Sequences were derived from CD45RA+ CD4+ T cells from PBMCs, pooled from several time points, sampled from a donor given antiretroviral therapy, either interrupted or continuous. The subset is: naive CD4+ CD45RA+ CD45RO- T cells. This receptor was obtained from a pool of human donors with HIV. This chain links TRBV15 with TRBJ1-4; D is unclear. In DNA, the CDR3 is TGTGCCACCAGCAGAGGAGGACCGGAAAAACTGTTTTTT. Encoded protein: CATSRGGPEKLFF.